The clone carrying this T cell receptor (beta chain) was seen at least ten times. Its antigen remains unknown. The data originate from a study of T-cell reconstitution after alpha-beta-depleted transplantation in children. Trimming stripped 3 bases from V and 1 base from J, with 11 bases between. Per the germline V gene, CDR1 is DFQATT and CDR2 is SNEGSKA (reference sequence). The CDR3 covers 14 residues. Study outcomes and limitations: Newly made T cells mostly supplied T-cell counts and diversity one year after transplant. Roughly two months post-transplant, alpha-beta T cells reportedly originated from several hundred graft clones that had expanded.

TCRbeta library preparation incorporated unique molecular identifiers. A single record per CDR3 protein comes from TCRdb applying MiXCR to the PCR reads. This table holds about 170,000 distinct CDR3 sequences, 11% found once. The source was PBMCs, collected before TCRalphabeta/CD19-depleted stem cell transplant. The clonotype comes from a boy younger than 10 with acute myeloid leukemia, due to receive a stem cell transplant. The chain employs TRBV20-1 and TRBJ2-3; D may match TRBD1 or TRBD2 (6 bases each). The CDR3 loop is CSASRGPRTDTQYF. DNA for the CDR3: TGCAGTGCTAGCCGGGGGCCGCGCACAGATACGCAGTATTTT.